These 8 T cell receptor beta chains came from one sample sequenced in a study of blood T cell repertoires in COVID-19. Profiled with immunoSEQ multiplex PCR; TCRdb holds only in-frame clones, not every one. This table has 70,000 to 95,000 clones, around 90% appearing once. The sequencing sample was made of peripheral blood. Source of these receptors: a man aged 50-60 years with COVID-19, enrolled during active disease.

The CDR3 reads CASSILSTANYGYTF. CDR3 sequence (DNA): TGTGCCAGTAGTATCCTCTCGACAGCCAACTATGGCTACACCTTC. V gene TRBV19 combines with J gene TRBJ1-2; D possibly corresponds to TRBD1 (5 bases). V shed 3 bases and J shed 2 bases, with 13 bases lying between them. The germline gives CDR1 LNHDA, CDR2 SQIVND (reference sequence). The CDR3 contains 15 residues. Full variable domain (remainder filled in from reference TRBV19 and TRBJ1-2): DGGITQSPKYLFRKEGQNVTLSCEQNLNHDAMYWYRQDPGQGLRLIYYSQIVNDFQKGDIAEGYSVSREKKESFPLTVTSAQKNPTAFYLCASSILSTANYGYTFGSGTRLTVV.

The rearrangement joins TRBV2 to TRBJ2-7; perhaps TRBD2 as D (6 bases). V lost 2 bases and J lost 3, with 20 bases in between. The CDR3 runs 17 residues. Germline assignment: CDR1 SNHLY and CDR2 FYNNEI. The CDR3 sequence: CASSELLGDLEVYEQYF. For the CDR3, the DNA is TGTGCCAGCAGTGAACTTCTGGGGGACTTAGAAGTCTACGAGCAGTACTTC.

The V call is TRBV7-2, the J call TRBJ2-2, with 9 bases lining up with TRBD1. This CDR3 region has 14 residues. Losses at the gene ends were 6 bases for V and 5 bases for J; bases not matched to a gene: 4. Germline-derived CDR1 and CDR2 are SGHTA and FQGNSA. The chain's CDR3 is CASSTTGGTGELFF. The DNA for the CDR3 is TGTGCCAGCAGTACGACAGGGGGGACCGGGGAGCTGTTTTTT.

This clone occurred a few times. The chain is built from TRBV7-8 and TRBJ2-5, with D possibly TRBD2 on 6 matching bases. Germline V gene sequence: CDR1 SGHVS, CDR2 FQNEAQ. The V and J ends lost 6 bases and 7 bases respectively, with 18 bases between them. The CDR3 is made up of 14 amino acids. CDR3 amino acids: CASSGISGVGTQYF. In DNA, the CDR3 is TGTGCCAGCAGTGGTATTAGCGGTGTAGGGACCCAGTACTTC.

The rearrangement uses TRBV10-3 and TRBJ1-1, with D possibly TRBD1 on 6 matching bases. CDR1 is ENHRY, CDR2 SYGVKD, per germline. Trimming cost V 7 bases and J 0 bases, with 9 bases left between them. CDR3 length: 13 amino acids. CDR3 loop: CAIKDSLNTEAFF. CDR3 DNA: TGTGCCATCAAGGACAGCTTGAACACTGAAGCTTTCTTT.

V and J are TRBV21-1 and TRBJ2-3; the D segment call TRBD1 is taken from the table without a DNA check. TRBV21-1 is designated a pseudogene. This CDR3 has 18 residues. The CDR3 spells CASSLKKETGDIVDTQYF. CDR3 DNA: TGTGCCAGCAGCCTAAAGAAGGAGACAGGGGATATTGTGGATACGCAGTATTTT.

The J gene is TRBJ2-3, the V gene TRBV5-4; D is possibly TRBD2 (6 bases). Between the trimmed V and J ends, which lost 4 bases and 2 bases, there was a span of 17 bases. Germline V gives CDR1 SGHNT, CDR2 YYREEE (reference sequence). The CDR3 contains 16 residues. As DNA, the CDR3 is TGTGCCAGCAGCCCCCGGGACTCACTCACCACAGATACGCAGTATTTT. Encoded protein: CASSPRDSLTTDTQYF.

This chain joins TRBV7-9 and TRBJ2-7; a possible D gene is TRBD1 (5 bases). This CDR3 is 12 amino acids long. V gave up 5 bases and J gave up 4 bases, with 9 bases separating them. From germline, CDR1 is SEHNR and CDR2 FQNEAQ (reference sequence). The CDR3 DNA is TGTGCCAGCAGCAAGACAGCGTACGAGCAGTACTTC. Encoded protein: CASSKTAYEQYF.